Reported below is one T cell receptor beta chain. Its antigen is not known. Donors included only healthy HIV-negative adults lacking recent acute infections or vaccinations. Sequenced by immunoSEQ multiplex PCR; TCRdb stores in-frame clones only, minus some. The sample has roughly 380,000 clones, 90% to 97% seen once. The CDR3 covers 13 residues. V lost 10 bases and J lost 0; bases outside the gene matches: 3. Germline lookup yields CDR1 SGHNT and CDR2 YENEEA. These data come from a study of shared clonotypes between healthy human individuals. Study information: Each donor had three CD4 naive, three CD4 memory, two CD8 naive and one CD8 memory plate.

Study-level results: Against clonotypes common to all four donors, non-shared ones had lower generation probabilities.

The specimen was memory CD8+ T cells sorted from blood. Subset of the sample: CD45RO+ cells pooled with CCR7-negative TemRA cells. The receptor was derived from a man aged 25 to 45 in good health. The chain combines TRBV11-3 with TRBJ2-7; 10 nucleotides match TRBD2. CDR3 bases: TGTGCCACCAGGACTAGCGGCTCCTACGAGCAGTACTTC. It translates to CATRTSGSYEQYF.